This T cell receptor beta chain was observed in a study of T cell changes during pregnancy in multiple sclerosis. The length of the CDR3 is 14 residues. Germline trimming cut 7 bases from V and 2 bases from J; bases unmatched to any gene: 8. Germline CDR1 reads MNHEY; CDR2 reads SVGAGI. Some clones are missing from TCRdb's copy, which holds only in-frame ones; the method was immunoSEQ multiplex PCR. Among about 100,000 clones listed, approximately 94% were seen once. The V gene is TRBV6-5, the J gene TRBJ2-7; 7 bases agree with TRBD2. The receptor was isolated from a female donor with multiple sclerosis, enrolled in a pregnancy study. Sequenced material: peripheral blood, taken in the second trimester of pregnancy. CDR3 sequence reads: CASTRGGGTYEQYF. DNA for the CDR3: TGTGCCAGCACCCGTGGGGGGGGTACCTACGAGCAGTACTTC.